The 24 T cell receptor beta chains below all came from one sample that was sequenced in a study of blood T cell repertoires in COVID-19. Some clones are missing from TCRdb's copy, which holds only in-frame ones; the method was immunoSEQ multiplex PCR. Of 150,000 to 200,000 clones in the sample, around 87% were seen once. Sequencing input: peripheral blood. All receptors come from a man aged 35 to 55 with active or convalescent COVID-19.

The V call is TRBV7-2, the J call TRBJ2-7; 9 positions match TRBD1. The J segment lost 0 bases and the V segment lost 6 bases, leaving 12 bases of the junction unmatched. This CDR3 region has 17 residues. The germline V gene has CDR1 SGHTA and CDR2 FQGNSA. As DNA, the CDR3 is TGTGCCAGCAGTTTAACCGGGACAGGGCATCCCTCCTACGAGCAGTACTTC. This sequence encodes CASSLTGTGHPSYEQYF.

CDR3 nucleotides: TGTGCCACCAGAGGGGACAGGGACCCCTGGGACTATGGCTACACCTTC. Translating gives CATRGDRDPWDYGYTF. The rearrangement joins TRBV15 to TRBJ1-2; 9 bases align to TRBD1. Germline CDR1 and CDR2: LNHNV and YYDKDF (reference sequence). Unmatched junction bases numbered 11, after V lost 6 bases and J lost 3 bases. The CDR3 sequence is 16 residues long.

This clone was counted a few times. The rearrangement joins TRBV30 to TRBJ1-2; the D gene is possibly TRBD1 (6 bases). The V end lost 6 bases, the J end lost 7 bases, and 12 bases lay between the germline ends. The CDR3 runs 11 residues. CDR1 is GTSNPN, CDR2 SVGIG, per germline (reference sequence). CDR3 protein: CACTTGAGYTF. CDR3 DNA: TGTGCCTGTACGACAGGAGCTGGCTACACCTTC. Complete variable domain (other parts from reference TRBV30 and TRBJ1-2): SQTIHQWPATLVQPVGSPLSLECTVEGTSNPNLYWYRQAAGRGLQLLFYSVGIGQISSEVPQNLSASRPQDRQFILSSKKLLLSDSGFYLCACTTGAGYTFGSGTRLTVV.

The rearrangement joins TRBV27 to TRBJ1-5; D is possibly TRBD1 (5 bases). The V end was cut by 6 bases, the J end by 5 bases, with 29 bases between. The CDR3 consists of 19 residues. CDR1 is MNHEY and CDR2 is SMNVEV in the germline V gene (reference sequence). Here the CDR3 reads CASRAGPLIDEGIYQPQHF. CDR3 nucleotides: TGTGCCAGCAGGGCGGGGCCCCTCATTGATGAGGGTATATATCAGCCCCAGCATTTT.

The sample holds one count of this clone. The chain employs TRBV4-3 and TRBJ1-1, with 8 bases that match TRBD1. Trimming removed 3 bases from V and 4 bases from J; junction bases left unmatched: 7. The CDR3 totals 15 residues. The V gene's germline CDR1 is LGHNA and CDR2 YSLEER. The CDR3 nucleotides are TGCGCCAGCAGCCAGCGCCAGGGGGCGCGCACTGAAGCTTTCTTT. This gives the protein CASSQRQGARTEAFF.

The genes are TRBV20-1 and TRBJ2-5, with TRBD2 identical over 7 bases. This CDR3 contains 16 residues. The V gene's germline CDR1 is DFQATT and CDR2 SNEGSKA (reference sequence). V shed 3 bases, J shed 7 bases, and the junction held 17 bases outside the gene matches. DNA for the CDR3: TGCAGTGCTAGTGGAGGGAGGGGACGGGAAATAGGGACCCAGTACTTC. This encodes CSASGGRGREIGTQYF.

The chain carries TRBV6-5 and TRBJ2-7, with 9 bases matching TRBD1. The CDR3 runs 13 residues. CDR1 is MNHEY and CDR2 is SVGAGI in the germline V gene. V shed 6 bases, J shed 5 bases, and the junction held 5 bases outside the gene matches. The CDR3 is CASSRQGVDEQYF. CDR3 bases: TGTGCCAGCAGCCGACAGGGGGTCGACGAGCAGTACTTC.

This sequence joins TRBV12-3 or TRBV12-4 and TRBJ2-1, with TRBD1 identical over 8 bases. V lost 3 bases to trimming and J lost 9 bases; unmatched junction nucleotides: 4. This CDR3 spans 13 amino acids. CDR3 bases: TGTGCCAGCAGTTTGGACAGGGAGGCTGAGCAGTTCTTC. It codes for CASSLDREAEQFF.

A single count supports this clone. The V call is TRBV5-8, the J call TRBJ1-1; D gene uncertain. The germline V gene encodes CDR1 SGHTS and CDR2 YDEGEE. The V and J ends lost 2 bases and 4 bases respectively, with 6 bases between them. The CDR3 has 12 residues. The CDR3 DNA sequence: TGTGCCAGCAGCTTCCCTCGCACTGAAGCTTTCTTT. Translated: CASSFPRTEAFF.

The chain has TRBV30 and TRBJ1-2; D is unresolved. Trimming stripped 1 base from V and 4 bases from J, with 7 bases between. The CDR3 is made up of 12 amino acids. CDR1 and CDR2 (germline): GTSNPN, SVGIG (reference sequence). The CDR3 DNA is TGTGCCTGGAGTGAGCAATTCTATGGCTACACCTTC. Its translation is CAWSEQFYGYTF.

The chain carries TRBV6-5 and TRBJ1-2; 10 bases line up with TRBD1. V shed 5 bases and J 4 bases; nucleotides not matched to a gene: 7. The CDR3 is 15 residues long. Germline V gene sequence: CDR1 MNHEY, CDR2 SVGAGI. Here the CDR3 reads CASSPRTGGPYGYTF. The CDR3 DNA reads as TGTGCCAGCAGTCCAAGGACAGGGGGTCCCTATGGCTACACCTTC.

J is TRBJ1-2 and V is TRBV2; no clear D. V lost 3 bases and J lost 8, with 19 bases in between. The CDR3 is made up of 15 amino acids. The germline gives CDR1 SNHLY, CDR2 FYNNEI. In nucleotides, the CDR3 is TGTGCCAGCAGTGATAGGCAGGCATACTTCCAGGGCTACACCTTC. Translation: CASSDRQAYFQGYTF.

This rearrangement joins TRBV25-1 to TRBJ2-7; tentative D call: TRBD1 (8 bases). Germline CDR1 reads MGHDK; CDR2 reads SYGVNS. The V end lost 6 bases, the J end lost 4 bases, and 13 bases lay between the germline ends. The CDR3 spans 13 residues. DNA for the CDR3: TGTGCCAGCAGCCAACAGGGGGGGTACGAGCAGTACTTC. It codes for CASSQQGGYEQYF.

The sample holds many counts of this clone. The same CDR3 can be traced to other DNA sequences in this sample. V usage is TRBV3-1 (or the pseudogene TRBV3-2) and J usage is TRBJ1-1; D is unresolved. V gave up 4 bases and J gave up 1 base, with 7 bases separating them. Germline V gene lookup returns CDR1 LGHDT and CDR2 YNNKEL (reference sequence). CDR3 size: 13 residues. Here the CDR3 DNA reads TGTGCCAGCAGCCGTGATAGGAACACTGAAGCTTTCTTT. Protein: CASSRDRNTEAFF.

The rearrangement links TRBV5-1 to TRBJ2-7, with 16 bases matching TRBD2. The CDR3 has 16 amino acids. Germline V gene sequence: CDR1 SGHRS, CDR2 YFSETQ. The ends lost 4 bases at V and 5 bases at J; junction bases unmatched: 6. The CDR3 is CASSEGLAGGQHEQYF. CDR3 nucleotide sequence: TGCGCCAGCAGCGAGGGACTAGCGGGGGGGCAGCACGAGCAGTACTTC.

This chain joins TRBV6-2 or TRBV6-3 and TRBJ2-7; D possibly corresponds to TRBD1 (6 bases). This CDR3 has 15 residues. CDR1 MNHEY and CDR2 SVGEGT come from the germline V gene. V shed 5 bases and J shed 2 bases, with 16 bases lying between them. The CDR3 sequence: CASSTRDTLPYEQYF. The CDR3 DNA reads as TGTGCCAGCAGTACACGGGACACCTTACCCTACGAGCAGTACTTC.

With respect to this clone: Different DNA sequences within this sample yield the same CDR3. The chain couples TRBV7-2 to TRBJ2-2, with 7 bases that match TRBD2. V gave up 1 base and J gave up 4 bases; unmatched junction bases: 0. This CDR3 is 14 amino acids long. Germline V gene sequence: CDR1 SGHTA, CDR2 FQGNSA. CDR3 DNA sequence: TGTGCCAGCAGCTTAGTAGCGGGCACCGGGGAGCTGTTTTTT. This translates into CASSLVAGTGELFF. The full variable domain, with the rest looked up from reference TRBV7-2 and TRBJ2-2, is GAGVSQSPSNKVTEKGKDVELRCDPISGHTALYWYRQSLGQGLEFLIYFQGNSAPDKSGLPSDRFSAERTGGSVSTLTIQRTQQEDSAVYLCASSLVAGTGELFFGEGSRLTVL.

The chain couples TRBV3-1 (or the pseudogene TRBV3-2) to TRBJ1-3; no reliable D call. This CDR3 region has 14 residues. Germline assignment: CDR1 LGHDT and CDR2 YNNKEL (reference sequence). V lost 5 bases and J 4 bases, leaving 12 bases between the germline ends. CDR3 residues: CASSSLGPGNTIYF. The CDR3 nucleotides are TGTGCCAGCAGCTCTCTGGGCCCGGGAAACACCATATATTTT.

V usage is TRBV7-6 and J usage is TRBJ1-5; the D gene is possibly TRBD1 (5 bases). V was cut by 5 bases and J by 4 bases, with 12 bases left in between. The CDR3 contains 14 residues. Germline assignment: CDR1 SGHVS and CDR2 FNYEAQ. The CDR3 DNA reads TGTGCCAGCAGCCTCGGGGGGGTGAATCAGCCCCAGCATTTT. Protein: CASSLGGVNQPQHF.

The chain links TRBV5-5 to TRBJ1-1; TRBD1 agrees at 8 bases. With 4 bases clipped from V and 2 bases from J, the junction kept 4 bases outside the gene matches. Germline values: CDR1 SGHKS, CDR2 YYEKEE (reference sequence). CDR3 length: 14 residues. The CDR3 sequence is CASSPDRANTEAFF. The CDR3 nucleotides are TGTGCCAGCAGCCCGGACAGGGCAAACACTGAAGCTTTCTTT.

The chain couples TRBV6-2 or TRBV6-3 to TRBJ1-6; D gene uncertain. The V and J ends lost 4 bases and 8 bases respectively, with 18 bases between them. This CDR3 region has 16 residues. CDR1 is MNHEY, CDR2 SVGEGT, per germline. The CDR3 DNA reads TGTGCCAGCAGTTTTATACCGGCGACTTGGGATTCACCCCTCCACTTT. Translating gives CASSFIPATWDSPLHF.

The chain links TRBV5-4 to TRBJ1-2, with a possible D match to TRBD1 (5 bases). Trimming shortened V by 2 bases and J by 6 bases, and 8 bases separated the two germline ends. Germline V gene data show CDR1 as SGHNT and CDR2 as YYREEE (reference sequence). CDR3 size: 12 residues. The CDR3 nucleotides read TGTGCCAGCAGCTTACTACAGGATGGCTACACCTTC. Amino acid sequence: CASSLLQDGYTF. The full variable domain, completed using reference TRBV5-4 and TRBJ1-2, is ETGVTQSPTHLIKTRGQQVTLRCSSQSGHNTVSWYQQALGQGPQFIFQYYREEENGRGNFPPRFSGLQFPNYSSELNVNALELDDSALYLCASSLLQDGYTFGSGTRLTVV.

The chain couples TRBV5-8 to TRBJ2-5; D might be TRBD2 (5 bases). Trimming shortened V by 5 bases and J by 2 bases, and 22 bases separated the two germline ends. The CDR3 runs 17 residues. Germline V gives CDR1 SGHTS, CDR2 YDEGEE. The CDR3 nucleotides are TGTGCCAGCAGACGAGCCCCCGGGGAGACCTGGCAAGAGACCCAGTACTTC. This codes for CASRRAPGETWQETQYF.

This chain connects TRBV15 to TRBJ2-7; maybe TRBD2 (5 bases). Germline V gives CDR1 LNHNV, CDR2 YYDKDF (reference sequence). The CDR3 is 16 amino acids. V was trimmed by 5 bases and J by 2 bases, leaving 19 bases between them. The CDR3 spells CATSSGYRGPTYEQYF. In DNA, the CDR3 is TGTGCCACCAGCTCAGGATACCGGGGTCCTACCTACGAGCAGTACTTC.